The rows below give T cell receptor beta chains drawn from one sample of a study of neurological immune-mediated disorders. TCRdb re-derived calls from the 5' RACE reads in MiXCR, one entry per CDR3 protein. The data hold some 53,000 distinct CDR3 sequences, with 16% observed a single time. Sequencing was carried out using PBMCs. These receptors were taken from a man aged 60-69 years in good health. Each CDR3 is given with its conserved first and last residue. D genes are given only for firm matches. Where a row states a size, it is once, few, many or the class of an expanded clone; other rows omit it.

J gene,clone size,D gene,V gene,CDR3 DNA,CDR3 protein
TRBJ2-7,many,NA,TRBV19,TGTGCCAGTAGTATTCCAGACTCCTACGAGCAGTACTTC,CASSIPDSYEQYF
TRBJ2-2,many,TRBD2,TRBV5-1,TGCGCCAGCAGCTTGTTCTCGACTAGCGGGAGTGGCGCCGGGGAGCTGTTTTTT,CASSLFSTSGSGAGELFF
TRBJ2-3,few,TRBD2,TRBV19,TGTGCCAGTAGTATCACGCGGGAGGGCACAGATACGCAGTATTTT,CASSITREGTDTQYF
TRBJ2-4,NA,NA,TRBV7-2,TGTGCCAACAGCTTAGGGGTCGGGGCCCAAAACATTCAGTACTTC,CANSLGVGAQNIQYF
TRBJ2-1,many,TRBD2,TRBV24-1,TGTGCCACCAGTGATACGGGACTAGCGGGAGGGCTTGAGCAGTTCTTC,CATSDTGLAGGLEQFF
TRBJ2-1,NA,NA,TRBV7-3,TGTGCCAGCAGCTCGAGCGGACTCTCCTACAATGAGCAGTTCTTC,CASSSSGLSYNEQFF
TRBJ2-3,many,NA,TRBV29-1,TGCAGCGTTGAAGAATTCCTGGGCAGGAGCACAGATACGCAGTATTTT,CSVEEFLGRSTDTQYF
TRBJ2-1,NA,NA,TRBV19,TGTGCCAGTTCCCGGTGGTCGGATTACAATGAGCAGTTCTTC,CASSRWSDYNEQFF
TRBJ2-4,many,TRBD2,TRBV29-1,TGCAGCGTTAGGCGGGAGGGGAACATTCAGTACTTC,CSVRREGNIQYF
TRBJ2-7,many,TRBD2,TRBV20-1,TGCAGTGCCGCCGAAGTAGCGGGAGTTAGAAACGAGCAGTACTTC,CSAAEVAGVRNEQYF
TRBJ2-1,many,NA,TRBV28,TGTGCCAGCAGAACCAAAAAAGGACAGAACTACAATGAGCAGTTCTTC,CASRTKKGQNYNEQFF
TRBJ1-6,many,NA,TRBV12-3/TRBV12-4,TGTGCCAGCACCGTCAAGGGGGTTAATTCACCCCTCCACTTT,CASTVKGVNSPLHF
TRBJ1-3,many,TRBD1,TRBV5-6,TGTGCCAGCGGGACAGGGGTGAGAGGAAACACCATATATTTT,CASGTGVRGNTIYF
TRBJ2-3,once,TRBD2,TRBV6-4,TGTGCCAGCAGTAGCTCGGCGGGAGGGACAGATACGCAGTATTTT,CASSSSAGGTDTQYF
TRBJ2-2,once,NA,TRBV7-6,TGTGCCAGCAGCTACAGACAGGAGAACACCGGGGAGCTGTTTTTT,CASSYRQENTGELFF
TRBJ2-7,many,TRBD2,TRBV2,TGTGCCAGCAGTGTACACCCGGGACTAGCCGTCTACGAGCAGTACTTC,CASSVHPGLAVYEQYF
TRBJ2-1,many,TRBD2,TRBV20-1,TGCAGTGCTAGACTAGCGGGCCGCGGGATCTACAATGAGCAGTTCTTC,CSARLAGRGIYNEQFF
TRBJ2-3,many,TRBD2,TRBV3-1,TGTGCCAGCAGCCAAGATCGGGATAGCGGGAGCGATACGCAGTATTTT,CASSQDRDSGSDTQYF
TRBJ2-7,many,TRBD2,TRBV7-9,TGTGCCAGCAGCGTCCGGACTAGCGGCTACGAGCAGTACTTC,CASSVRTSGYEQYF
TRBJ2-7,NA,NA,TRBV7-2,TGTGCCAGCAGCTTAGAAGGGACAAACCTCCACGAGCAGTACTTC,CASSLEGTNLHEQYF
TRBJ2-1,NA,TRBD2,TRBV20-1,TGCAGTGCCAGGGTAGCGGGAGGGAGGAATGAGCAGTTCTTC,CSARVAGGRNEQFF
TRBJ1-5,many,NA,TRBV7-8,TGTGCCAGCAGCTTAGAAACGGCTAATAGCAATCAGCCCCAGCATTTT,CASSLETANSNQPQHF
TRBJ2-1,many,NA,TRBV5-1,TGCGCCAGCAGCCCACCACGCTACAATGAGCAGTTCTTC,CASSPPRYNEQFF
TRBJ2-7,many,TRBD2,TRBV18,TGTGCCAGCTCCGGCGGACTAGCCGATACCTACGAGCAGTACTTC,CASSGGLADTYEQYF
TRBJ2-7,many,NA,TRBV7-2,TGTGCCAGCAGCTCAAATAACTACGAGCAGTACTTC,CASSSNNYEQYF
TRBJ2-4,many,NA,TRBV7-3,TGTGCCAGCAGCTCCACGGGACGTACAAACATTCAGTACTTC,CASSSTGRTNIQYF
TRBJ2-1,many,TRBD2,TRBV5-6,TGTGCCAGCAGCTTGGGGCTCCTGACTAGCGGAAAAGGAGGGAATGAGCAGTTCTTC,CASSLGLLTSGKGGNEQFF
TRBJ2-1,many,TRBD1,TRBV6-5,TGTGCCAGCAGTTACTCCCCGGGACAGGAAGCCGATGAGCAGTTCTTC,CASSYSPGQEADEQFF
TRBJ2-2,many,TRBD2,TRBV7-3,TGTGCCAGCAGCCCCGGGACTAGCGGGATGTCGGCGAACACCGGGGAGCTGTTTTTT,CASSPGTSGMSANTGELFF
TRBJ2-1,many,NA,TRBV7-8,TGTGCCAGCAGCTTTAAGCCGAGCTCCTACAATGAGCAGTTCTTC,CASSFKPSSYNEQFF
TRBJ1-1,many,NA,TRBV12-3/TRBV12-4,TGTGCCAGCAGTCCCGGGGCTTGGCTACCTGAAGCTTTCTTT,CASSPGAWLPEAFF
TRBJ2-1,few,TRBD1,TRBV3-1,TGTGCCAGCAGCCAAGGGGACAGAACTGAGCAGTTCTTC,CASSQGDRTEQFF
TRBJ1-6,many,TRBD1,TRBV5-1,TGCGCCAGCAGCTTGGGGGGGACAGGGGGCCGGAGTTCACCCCTCCACTTT,CASSLGGTGGRSSPLHF
TRBJ2-7,NA,TRBD1,TRBV6-1,TGTGCCAGCAGGGATCACAGGGGGCATGGGAGCTCCTACGAGCAGTACTTC,CASRDHRGHGSSYEQYF
TRBJ2-7,NA,TRBD2,TRBV11-2,TGTGCCAGCAGCCCCGGACTAGTCTACGAGCAGTACTTC,CASSPGLVYEQYF
TRBJ2-1,many,TRBD1,TRBV12-3/TRBV12-4,TGTGCCACAGGACAGGGGGCTTATGAGCAGTTCTTC,CATGQGAYEQFF
TRBJ2-4,many,NA,TRBV5-5,TGTGCCAGCAGCTTGCTCCAGCCGGTCATTCAGTACTTC,CASSLLQPVIQYF
TRBJ2-1,many,TRBD1,TRBV5-1,TGCGCCAGCAGCTTGGCGGACAGGTACAATGAGCAGTTCTTC,CASSLADRYNEQFF
TRBJ1-5,many,NA,TRBV5-1,TGCGCCAGCAGCCCAACCGGACAGCTCCAGCCCCAGCATTTT,CASSPTGQLQPQHF
TRBJ2-7,NA,NA,TRBV5-1,TGCGCCAGCGGACGGACTGTCCAGGAGCAGTACTTC,CASGRTVQEQYF
TRBJ2-5,many,NA,TRBV3-1,TGTGCCAGCAGCCAAGAAGGGTTAGAGACCCAGTACTTC,CASSQEGLETQYF
TRBJ1-3,many,NA,TRBV7-2,TGTGCCAGCAGCTTAGAACCAGGAGGTCTCGGAAACACCATATATTTT,CASSLEPGGLGNTIYF
TRBJ2-1,many,NA,TRBV20-1,TGCAGTGCTTTTGTTGAGCGAGGAGGAGGCTACAATGAGCAGTTCTTC,CSAFVERGGGYNEQFF
TRBJ2-7,many,NA,TRBV9,TGTGCCAGCAGCCCGGCTTCAGGGCAAGGCTACGAGCAGTACTTC,CASSPASGQGYEQYF